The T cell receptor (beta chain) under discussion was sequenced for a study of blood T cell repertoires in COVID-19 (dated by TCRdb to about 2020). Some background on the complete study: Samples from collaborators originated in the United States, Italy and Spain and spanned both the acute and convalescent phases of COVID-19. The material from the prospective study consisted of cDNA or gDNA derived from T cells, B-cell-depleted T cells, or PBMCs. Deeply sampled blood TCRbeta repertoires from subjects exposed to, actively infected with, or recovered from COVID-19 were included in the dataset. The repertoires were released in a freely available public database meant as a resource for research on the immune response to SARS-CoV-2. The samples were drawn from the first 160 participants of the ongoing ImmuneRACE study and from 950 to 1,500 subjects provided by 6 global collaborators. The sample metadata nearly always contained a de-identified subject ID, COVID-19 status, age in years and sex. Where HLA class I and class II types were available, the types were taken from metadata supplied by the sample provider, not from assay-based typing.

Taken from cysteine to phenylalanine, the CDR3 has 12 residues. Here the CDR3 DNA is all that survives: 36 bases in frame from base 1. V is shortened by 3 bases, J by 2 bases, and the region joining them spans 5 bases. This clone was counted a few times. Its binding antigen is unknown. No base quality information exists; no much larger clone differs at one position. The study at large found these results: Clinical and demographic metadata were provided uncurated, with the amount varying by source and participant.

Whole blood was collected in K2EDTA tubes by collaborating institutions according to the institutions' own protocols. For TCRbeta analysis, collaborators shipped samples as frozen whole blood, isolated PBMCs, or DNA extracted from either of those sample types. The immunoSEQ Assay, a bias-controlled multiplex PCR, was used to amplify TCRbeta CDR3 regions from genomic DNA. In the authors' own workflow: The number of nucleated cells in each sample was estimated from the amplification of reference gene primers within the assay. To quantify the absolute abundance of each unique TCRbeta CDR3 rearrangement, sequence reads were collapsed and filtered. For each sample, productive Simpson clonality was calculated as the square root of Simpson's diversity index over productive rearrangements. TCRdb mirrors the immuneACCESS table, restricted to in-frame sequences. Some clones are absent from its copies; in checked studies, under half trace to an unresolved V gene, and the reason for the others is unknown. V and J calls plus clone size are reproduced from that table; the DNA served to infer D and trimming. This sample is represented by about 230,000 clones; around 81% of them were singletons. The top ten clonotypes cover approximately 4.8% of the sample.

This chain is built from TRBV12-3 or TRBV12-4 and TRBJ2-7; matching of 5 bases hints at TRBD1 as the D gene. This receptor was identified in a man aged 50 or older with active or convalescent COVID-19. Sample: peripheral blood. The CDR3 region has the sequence CASSLTAYEQYF. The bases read TGTGCCAGCAGTTTGACAGCCTACGAGCAGTACTTC.